The present TCR beta chain was sequenced within a study of cytomegalovirus exposure and HLA in healthy donors. Whole-study findings and limits: According to reports, the classifier identified cytomegalovirus status with high specificity and sensitivity. Subsequent analysis found a tendency for first-cohort TCR clusters to co-occur within the 90 to 150 validation repertoires.

In the case of this clone: Antigen: not known.

Method: immunoSEQ multiplex PCR; TCRdb's copy keeps in-frame clones and lacks some. The data contain 150,000 to 180,000 clones, approximately 86% of them seen just once; the ten biggest clones take up about a fifth. CDR3 size: 14 residues. CDR1 LGHNA and CDR2 YSLEER come from the germline V gene. The V and J ends lost 4 bases and 7 bases respectively, with 14 bases between them. Sequencing was done on a sample of PBMCs. The receptor was derived from a man aged 18 to 29 in good health and CMV-seropositive. The genes are TRBV4-3 and TRBJ2-1, with D perhaps matching TRBD2 (7 bases). In DNA form, the CDR3 reads TGCGCCAGCAGCCTCTGGGGAGGGGGAAATGAGCAGTTCTTC. Amino acid sequence: CASSLWGGGNEQFF.